Below, 15 T cell receptor beta chains from the same sample are listed, as sequenced in a study of spatial heterogeneity in lung cancer. Specified time point: blood at routine non-recurrence follow-up after resection. TCRdb redid the calling of the 5' RACE reads with MiXCR, one entry per CDR3 protein. The table lists more than 15,000 distinct CDR3 sequences, approximately 19% of them singletons, with over 5% in the top ten. The specimen was PBMCs, collected at follow-up. The receptors derive from a male donor with early-stage non-small cell lung cancer.

The chain carries TRBV20-1 and TRBJ2-7; a weak D match, TRBD2 (6 bases). Germline lookup yields CDR1 DFQATT and CDR2 SNEGSKA (reference sequence). The CDR3 totals 14 residues. Trimming took 0 bases from V and 3 from J, leaving 12 bases between them. The CDR3 DNA is TGCAGTGCTAGAGACCTCGTCGGGGGCTACGAGCAGTACTTC. Its protein is CSARDLVGGYEQYF.

The V and J genes are TRBV7-2 and TRBJ1-2; D is undetermined. Germline CDR1 is SGHTA and CDR2 is FQGNSA. The ends were cut back, 1 base at V and 1 base at J, with 4 bases in the middle. This CDR3 is 13 amino acids long. The CDR3: CASSLVYNYGYTF. Here the CDR3 DNA reads TGTGCCAGCAGCTTAGTGTATAACTATGGCTACACCTTC.

This clonotype was counted once. The chain joins TRBV6-2 or TRBV6-3 to TRBJ1-2; D remains unclear. The ends were cut back, 0 bases at V and 6 bases at J, with 8 bases in the middle. Germline values: CDR1 MNHEY, CDR2 SVGEGT. The CDR3 extends over 13 amino acids. The CDR3 DNA reads as TGTGCCAGCAGTTACTCCCCACGTAATGGCTACACCTTC. Amino acid sequence: CASSYSPRNGYTF.

The sample holds a few counts of this clonotype. The chain employs TRBV4-1 and TRBJ1-2; no clear D gene. Germline-derived CDR1 and CDR2 are MGHRA and YSYEKL. The ends were cut back, 0 bases at V and 8 bases at J, with 16 bases in the middle. This CDR3 is built from 15 residues. The chain's CDR3 is CASSQEAVESRGYTF. CDR3 nucleotide sequence: TGCGCCAGCAGCCAAGAGGCAGTGGAAAGCCGGGGCTACACCTTC.

This clonotype was detected only a few times. Germline is not matched at one junction end, which may reflect a read error. V and J are TRBV3-1 and TRBJ2-7; D assignment may be TRBD1 or TRBD2 (6 bases each). This CDR3 comprises 13 residues. Germline loops: CDR1 LGHDT, CDR2 YNNKEL (reference sequence). The CDR3 DNA reads as TGTGCCAGCACCCAAAGGGGGGTTTACGAGCAGTACTTC. As protein: CASTQRGVYEQYF.

The gene calls are TRBV20-1 and TRBJ2-2; TRBD2 matches at 12 bases. This CDR3 is 16 amino acids long. CDR1 DFQATT and CDR2 SNEGSKA come from the germline V gene (reference sequence). After removal of 6 bases from V and 6 bases from J, the junction contained 11 bases not matched to a gene. CDR3 sequence: CSALPLAGGLSGELFF. In nucleotides, the CDR3 is TGCAGTGCCCTCCCCCTAGCGGGGGGGCTGTCCGGGGAGCTGTTTTTT.

This clonotype appeared a few times. This rearrangement joins TRBV5-4 to TRBJ2-5, with 11 positions matching TRBD2. CDR3 size: 15 residues. CDR1 SGHNT and CDR2 YYREEE come from the germline V gene (reference sequence). V dropped 2 bases and J dropped 3; count of bases not matched to a gene: 3. The CDR3 spells CASSLVAGGKETQYF. As DNA, the CDR3 is TGTGCCAGCAGCTTAGTAGCGGGGGGGAAAGAGACCCAGTACTTC.

This rearrangement joins TRBV20-1 to TRBJ2-3; a weak D match, TRBD2 (6 bases). Germline V gene sequence: CDR1 DFQATT, CDR2 SNEGSKA (reference sequence). Trimming cost V 0 bases and J 1 base, with 8 bases left between them. The CDR3 has 14 residues. CDR3 bases: TGCAGTGCTAGAGATAGCGGTGGCACAGATACGCAGTATTTT. Its protein is CSARDSGGTDTQYF.

By share of the sample, this clonotype is medium-sized. This chain joins TRBV13 and TRBJ1-6; D is undetermined. Between the trimmed V and J ends, which lost 4 bases and 9 bases, there was a span of 10 bases. Germline V gene data show CDR1 as PRHDT and CDR2 as FYEKMQ (reference sequence). This CDR3 region has 13 residues. The CDR3 DNA follows: TGTGCCAGCAGCTCAGCTACAACTTCACCCCTCCACTTT. This gives the protein CASSSATTSPLHF.

This clonotype was detected many times. The rearrangement uses TRBV7-3 and TRBJ2-3; 8 bases are shared with TRBD2. This CDR3 is built from 16 residues. Germline-derived CDR1 and CDR2 are SGHTA and FQGTGA. The V gene end was trimmed by 5 bases and the J gene end by 5 bases; junction bases not matched to a gene: 12. The DNA of the CDR3 is TGTGCCAGCAGCCCGTTAACGGGGGGGCAAGGAGATACGCAGTATTTT. Protein: CASSPLTGGQGDTQYF.

This clonotype is medium-sized within its sample. The chain recombines TRBV5-1 with TRBJ2-3; TRBD2 agrees at 9 bases. From germline, CDR1 is SGHRS and CDR2 YFSETQ. The trim removed 4 bases at V and 3 bases at J, leaving 9 bases unmatched. The CDR3 extends over 16 amino acids. The CDR3 DNA follows: TGCGCCAGCAGCGGGGAGGGACTAGCATGGACAGATACGCAGTATTTT. It codes for CASSGEGLAWTDTQYF.

The chain combines TRBV7-2 with TRBJ2-5; D ambiguous. This CDR3 region has 14 residues. Trimming removed 1 base from V and 0 bases from J, with 6 bases in between. Germline V lookup: CDR1 SGHTA, CDR2 FQGNSA. This CDR3 is CASSLVANQETQYF. The CDR3 DNA sequence: TGTGCCAGCAGCTTAGTGGCCAACCAAGAGACCCAGTACTTC.

This clonotype was counted at least ten times. In nucleotides, the CDR3 is TGTGCCAGTGGGACAGGTTTCTCCGGGAATGAGCAGTTCTTC. Translated: CASGTGFSGNEQFF. The chain uses TRBV19 and TRBJ2-1, with TRBD1 identical over 8 bases. CDR3 size: 14 residues. CDR1 and CDR2 from the germline V gene are LNHDA and SQIVND (reference sequence). Trimming removed 8 bases from V and 7 bases from J; junction bases left unmatched: 10.

The chain is built from TRBV10-3 and TRBJ1-1, with TRBD1 as a possible D gene (5 bases). Per germline, CDR1 ENHRY and CDR2 SYGVKD. Trimming left V 3 bases short and J 1 base short, with 12 bases between. The CDR3 sequence is 15 residues long. CDR3 loop: CAISELGTENTEAFF. The CDR3 nucleotides read TGTGCCATCAGTGAACTCGGGACGGAGAACACTGAAGCTTTCTTT.

The rearrangement uses TRBV11-1 and TRBJ2-1; 11 positions agree with TRBD1. This CDR3 has 16 residues. Germline V gene lookup returns CDR1 SGHAT and CDR2 FQDESV (reference sequence). The V segment lost 4 bases and the J segment 6 bases; nucleotides outside the gene matches: 8. For the CDR3, the DNA is TGTGCCAGCAGCTCCACCGGGACAGGGGGGTCCAATGAGCAGTTCTTC. It codes for CASSSTGTGGSNEQFF.